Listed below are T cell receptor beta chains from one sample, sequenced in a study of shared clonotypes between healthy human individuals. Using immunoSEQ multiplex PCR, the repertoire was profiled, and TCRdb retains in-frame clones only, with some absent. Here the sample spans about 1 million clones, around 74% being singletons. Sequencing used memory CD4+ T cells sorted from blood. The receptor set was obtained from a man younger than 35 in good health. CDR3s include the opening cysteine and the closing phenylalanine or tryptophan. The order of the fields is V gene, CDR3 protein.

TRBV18	CASSPPTGGETQYF
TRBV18	CASSPPRGYQETQYF
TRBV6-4	CASSESGNSNQPQHF
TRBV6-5	CASSYLSTSGKNEQYF
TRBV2	CASTGQGTEAFF
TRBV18	CASSPDRGGYNEQFF
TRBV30	CAWVRDRGIDEQFF
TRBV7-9	CASSLGGSPDTQYF
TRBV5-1	CASSRTGQTSTDTQYF
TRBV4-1	CASSQVGGRAGGSYNEQFF
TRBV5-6	CASSSGTGKSETQYF
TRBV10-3	CATGQGQYSETQYF
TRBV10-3	CAISELRTVNSPLHF
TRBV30	CAWSAARGDNSPLHF
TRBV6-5	CASSSPAGGRTDTQYF
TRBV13	CASSISRASTDTQYF
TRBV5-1	CASRLQLGKDSPLHF
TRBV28	CASSLEAASSGNTIYF
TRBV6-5	CASSRGRGTEAFF
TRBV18	CASSADRVDYTF
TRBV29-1	CSVAISDGAEAFF
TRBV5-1	CASYRGGVTDTQYF
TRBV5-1	CASSFDRGYAEAFF
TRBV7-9	CASSFGETNEKLFF
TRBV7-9	CASSFASHSGGALETQYF
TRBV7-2	CASSGGVSLPQHF
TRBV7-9	CASSRENRYRVSF
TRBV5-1	CASSLPQANTEAFF
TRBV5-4	CASSLDVNEQYF
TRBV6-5	CASSSKDRVKNIQYF
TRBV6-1	CASSENGAATNEKLFF
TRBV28	CASSLPAQNTEAFF
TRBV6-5	CASSNRQGRRAFF
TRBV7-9	CASSLQLAGSTDTQYF
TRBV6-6	CASSDPSGAQYEQFF
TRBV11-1	CASSLRPPARGLQSPLHF
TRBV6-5	CASKRDSHSGNTIYF
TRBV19	CASSIGGQSASNSPLHF